This T cell receptor (beta chain) was identified in a study of T cells expressing NK-cell markers. General observations from the study: Each of six donors carried dominant NKG2C+ clonotypes accounting for roughly 1.0-7.5% of CD8+ T cells. In a few donors, these clonotypes also led the CD3+CD56-NKG2C+ fraction.

For TCR beta, cDNA was produced by 5'RACE template switching with UMIs. Each CDR3 protein gets one entry in TCRdb, which reprocessed the 5' RACE reads and gives no DNA. The listing records about 460,000 distinct CDR3 sequences. Notes on this clonotype: What it binds is unknown.

There are 14 residues in the CDR3. The receptor was derived from a woman aged 50 to 60 in good health. The chain uses TRBV12-3 or TRBV12-4 and TRBJ1-5; checking the TCRdb D call of TRBD1 is not possible without DNA. Material: blood T cells: a sorted CD56 or NKG2C T cell subset, CD4+ or CD8+ T cells, or bulk PBMC T cells (not recorded which). This CDR3 is CASSLQGVRGPQHF.